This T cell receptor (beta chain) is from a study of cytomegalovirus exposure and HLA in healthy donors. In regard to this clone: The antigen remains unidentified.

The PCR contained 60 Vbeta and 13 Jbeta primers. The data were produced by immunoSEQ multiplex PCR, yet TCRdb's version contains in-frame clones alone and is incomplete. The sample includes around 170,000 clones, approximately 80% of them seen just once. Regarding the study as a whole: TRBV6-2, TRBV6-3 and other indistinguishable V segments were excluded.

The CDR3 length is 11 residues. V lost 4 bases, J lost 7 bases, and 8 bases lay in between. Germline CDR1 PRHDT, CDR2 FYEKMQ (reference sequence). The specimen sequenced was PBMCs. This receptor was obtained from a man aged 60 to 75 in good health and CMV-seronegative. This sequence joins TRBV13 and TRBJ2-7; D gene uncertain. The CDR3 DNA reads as TGTGCCAGCAGCTCCTCCCGGGAGCAGTACTTC. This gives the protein CASSSSREQYF.